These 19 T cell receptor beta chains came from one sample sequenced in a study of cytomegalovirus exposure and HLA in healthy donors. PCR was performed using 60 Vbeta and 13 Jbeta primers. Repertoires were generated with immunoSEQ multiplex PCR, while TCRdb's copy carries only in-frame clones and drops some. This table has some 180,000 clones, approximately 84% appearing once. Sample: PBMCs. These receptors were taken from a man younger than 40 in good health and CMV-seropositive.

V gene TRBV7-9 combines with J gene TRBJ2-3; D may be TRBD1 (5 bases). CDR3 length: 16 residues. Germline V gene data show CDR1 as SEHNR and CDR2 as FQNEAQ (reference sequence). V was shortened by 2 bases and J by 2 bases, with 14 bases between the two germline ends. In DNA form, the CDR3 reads TGTGCCAGCAGCTTACCGACAGCGCCTTACACAGATACGCAGTATTTT. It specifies CASSLPTAPYTDTQYF.

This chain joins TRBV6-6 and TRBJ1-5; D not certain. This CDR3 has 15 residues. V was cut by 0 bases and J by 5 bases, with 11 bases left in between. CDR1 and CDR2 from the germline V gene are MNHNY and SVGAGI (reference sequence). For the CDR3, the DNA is TGTGCCAGCAGTTACTCATCGGGTAATTATCAGCCCCAGCATTTT. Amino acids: CASSYSSGNYQPQHF.

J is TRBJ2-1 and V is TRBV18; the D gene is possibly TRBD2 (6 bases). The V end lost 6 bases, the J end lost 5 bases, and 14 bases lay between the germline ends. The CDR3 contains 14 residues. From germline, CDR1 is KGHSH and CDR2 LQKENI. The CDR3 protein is CASSGAGGDNEQFF. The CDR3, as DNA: TGTGCCAGCTCGGGAGCGGGCGGGGACAATGAGCAGTTCTTC. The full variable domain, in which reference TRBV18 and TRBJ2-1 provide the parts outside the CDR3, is NAGVMQNPRHLVRRRGQEARLRCSPMKGHSHVYWYRQLPEEGLKFMVYLQKENIIDESGMPKERFSAEFPKEGPSILRIQQVVRGDSAAYFCASSGAGGDNEQFFGPGTRLTVL.

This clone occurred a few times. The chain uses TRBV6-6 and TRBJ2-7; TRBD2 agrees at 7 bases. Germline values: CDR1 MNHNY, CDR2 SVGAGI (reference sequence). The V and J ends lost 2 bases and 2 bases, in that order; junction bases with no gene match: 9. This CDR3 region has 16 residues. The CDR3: CASSYGGGSATYEQYF. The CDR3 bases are TGTGCCAGCAGTTACGGAGGCGGGAGCGCGACCTACGAGCAGTACTTC.

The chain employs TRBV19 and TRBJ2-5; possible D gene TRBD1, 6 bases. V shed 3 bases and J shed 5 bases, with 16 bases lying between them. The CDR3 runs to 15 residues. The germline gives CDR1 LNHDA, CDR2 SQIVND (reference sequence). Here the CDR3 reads CASSITPDSRETQYF. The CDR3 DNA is TGTGCCAGTAGTATTACCCCGGACAGTCGGGAGACCCAGTACTTC.

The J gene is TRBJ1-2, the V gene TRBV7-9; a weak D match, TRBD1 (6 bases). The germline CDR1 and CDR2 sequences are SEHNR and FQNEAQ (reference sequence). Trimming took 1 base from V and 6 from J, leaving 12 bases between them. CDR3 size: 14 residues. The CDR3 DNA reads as TGTGCCAGCAGCTTAGTGACAGGAGTGGATGGCTACACCTTC. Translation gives CASSLVTGVDGYTF.

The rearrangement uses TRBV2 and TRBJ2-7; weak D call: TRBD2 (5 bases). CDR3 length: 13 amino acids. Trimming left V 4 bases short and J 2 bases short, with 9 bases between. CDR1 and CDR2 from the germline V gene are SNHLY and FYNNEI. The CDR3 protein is CASSVERTYEQYF. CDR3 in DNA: TGTGCCAGCAGTGTCGAGCGGACCTACGAGCAGTACTTC.

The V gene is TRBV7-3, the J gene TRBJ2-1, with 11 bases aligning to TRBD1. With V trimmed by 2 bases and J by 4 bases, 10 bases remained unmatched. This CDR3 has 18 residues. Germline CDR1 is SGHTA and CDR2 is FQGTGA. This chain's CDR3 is CASSLDPRGTGGYNEQFF. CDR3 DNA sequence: TGTGCCAGCAGCTTAGACCCACGAGGGACAGGGGGATACAATGAGCAGTTCTTC.

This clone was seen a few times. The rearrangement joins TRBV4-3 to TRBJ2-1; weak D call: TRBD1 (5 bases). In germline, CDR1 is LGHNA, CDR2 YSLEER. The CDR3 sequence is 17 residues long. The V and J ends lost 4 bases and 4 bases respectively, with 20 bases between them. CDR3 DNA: TGCGCCAGCAGCCCTCGAGCAGTGTTAAGGGGTTACAATGAGCAGTTCTTC. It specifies CASSPRAVLRGYNEQFF.

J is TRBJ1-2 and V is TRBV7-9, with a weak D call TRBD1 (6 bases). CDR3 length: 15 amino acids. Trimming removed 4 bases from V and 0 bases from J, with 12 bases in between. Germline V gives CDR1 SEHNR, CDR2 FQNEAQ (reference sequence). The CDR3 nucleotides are TGTGCCAGCAGCTCGCAGGGGAAAGCTAACTATGGCTACACCTTC. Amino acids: CASSSQGKANYGYTF.

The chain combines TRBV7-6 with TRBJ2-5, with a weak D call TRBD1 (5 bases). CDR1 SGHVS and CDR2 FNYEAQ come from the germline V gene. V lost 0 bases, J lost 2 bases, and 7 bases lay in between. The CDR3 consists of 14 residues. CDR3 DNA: TGTGCCAGCAGCTTAGCCAGGACACAAGAGACCCAGTACTTC. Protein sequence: CASSLARTQETQYF.

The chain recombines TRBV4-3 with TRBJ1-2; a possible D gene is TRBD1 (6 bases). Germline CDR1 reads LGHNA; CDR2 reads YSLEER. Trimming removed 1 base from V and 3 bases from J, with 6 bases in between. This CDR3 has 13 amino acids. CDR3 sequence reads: CASSQGQDYGYTF. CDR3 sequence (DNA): TGCGCCAGCAGCCAAGGACAGGACTATGGCTACACCTTC.

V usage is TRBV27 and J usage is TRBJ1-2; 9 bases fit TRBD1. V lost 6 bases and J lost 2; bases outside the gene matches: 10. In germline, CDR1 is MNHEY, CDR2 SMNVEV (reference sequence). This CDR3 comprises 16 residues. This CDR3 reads CASRGDRALLNYGYTF. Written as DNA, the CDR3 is TGTGCCAGCAGGGGGGACAGGGCCCTCCTCAACTATGGCTACACCTTC.

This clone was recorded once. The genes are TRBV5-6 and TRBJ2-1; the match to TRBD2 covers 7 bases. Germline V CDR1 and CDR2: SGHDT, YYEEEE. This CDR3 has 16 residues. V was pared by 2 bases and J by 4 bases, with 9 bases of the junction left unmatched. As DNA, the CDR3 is TGTGCCAGCAGCTTAGGGCGACTAGCAGATTACAATGAGCAGTTCTTC. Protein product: CASSLGRLADYNEQFF.

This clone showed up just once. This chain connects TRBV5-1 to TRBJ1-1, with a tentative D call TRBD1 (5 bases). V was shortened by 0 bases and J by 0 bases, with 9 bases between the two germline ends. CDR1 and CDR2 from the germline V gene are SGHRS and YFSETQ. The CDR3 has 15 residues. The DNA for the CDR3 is TGCGCCAGCAGCTTGGGGGGGGAACTGAACACTGAAGCTTTCTTT. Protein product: CASSLGGELNTEAFF. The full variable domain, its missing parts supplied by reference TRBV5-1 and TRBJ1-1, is KAGVTQTPRYLIKTRGQQVTLSCSPISGHRSVSWYQQTPGQGLQFLFEYFSETQRNKGNFPGRFSGRQFSNSRSEMNVSTLELGDSALYLCASSLGGELNTEAFFGQGTRLTVV.

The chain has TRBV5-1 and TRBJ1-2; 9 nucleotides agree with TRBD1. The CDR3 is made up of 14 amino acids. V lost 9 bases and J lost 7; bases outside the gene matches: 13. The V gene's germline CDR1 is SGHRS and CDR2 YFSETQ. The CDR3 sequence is CATRETGGAGGYTF. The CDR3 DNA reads TGCGCCACTCGGGAAACAGGGGGCGCGGGTGGCTACACCTTC.

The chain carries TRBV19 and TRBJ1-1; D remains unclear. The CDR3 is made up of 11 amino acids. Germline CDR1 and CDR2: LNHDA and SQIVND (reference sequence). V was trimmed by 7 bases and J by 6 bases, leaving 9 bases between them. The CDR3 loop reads CASTSGSEAFF. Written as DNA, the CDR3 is TGTGCCAGTACGAGCGGCTCTGAAGCTTTCTTT.

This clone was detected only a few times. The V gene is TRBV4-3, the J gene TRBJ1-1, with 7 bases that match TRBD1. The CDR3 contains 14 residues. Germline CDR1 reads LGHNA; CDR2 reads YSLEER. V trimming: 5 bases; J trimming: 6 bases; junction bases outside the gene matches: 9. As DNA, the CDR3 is TGCGCCAGCAGCAAGAGACAGGGATCAGCTGAAGCTTTCTTT. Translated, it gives CASSKRQGSAEAFF.

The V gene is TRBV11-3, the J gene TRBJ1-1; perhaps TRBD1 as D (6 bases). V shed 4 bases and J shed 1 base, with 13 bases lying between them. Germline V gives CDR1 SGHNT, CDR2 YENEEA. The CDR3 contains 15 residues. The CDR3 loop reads CASSYPQGANTEAFF. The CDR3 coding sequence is TGTGCCAGCAGCTATCCACAGGGTGCGAACACTGAAGCTTTCTTT. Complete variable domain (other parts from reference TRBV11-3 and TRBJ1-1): EAGVVQSPRYKIIEKKQPVAFWCNPISGHNTLYWYLQNLGQGPELLIRYENEEAVDDSQLPKDRFSAERLKGVDSTLKIQPAELGDSAVYLCASSYPQGANTEAFFGQGTRLTVV.